This entry describes one T cell receptor beta chain. Its antigen is undetermined. The entry originates in a study of post-analysis software for immune sequencing data. Across the whole study: Clinical courses comprised relapsing-remitting, secondary progressive and progressive-relapsing multiple sclerosis.

This CDR3 spans 14 amino acids. The ends were cut back, 6 bases at V and 4 bases at J, with 14 bases in the middle. Study-wide results and caveats: Versus controls, multiple sclerosis patients showed significantly lower diversity (normalized Chao1). Roughly five TRBV segments appeared more often in patients than in controls, and TRBV5-6, TRBV5-1 and TRBV20-1 were among these.

Every TCR beta cDNA library bore unique molecular identifiers. Starting from around 0.96 to 9.9 million T cells, the study yielded about half a million cDNA molecules. TCRdb re-derived calls from the PCR reads in MiXCR, one entry per CDR3 protein. The sample records about 770,000 distinct CDR3 sequences, under 60% being singletons. This sequence joins TRBV12-3 or TRBV12-4 and TRBJ2-3; a possible D gene is TRBD1 (6 bases). Sequenced material: blood. This sequence originates from a girl aged 10 to 17 with multiple sclerosis. The CDR3 DNA reads TGTGCCAGCAGCTCGCCAGGGGACCCAGATACGCAGTATTTT. Translating it yields CASSSPGDPDTQYF.